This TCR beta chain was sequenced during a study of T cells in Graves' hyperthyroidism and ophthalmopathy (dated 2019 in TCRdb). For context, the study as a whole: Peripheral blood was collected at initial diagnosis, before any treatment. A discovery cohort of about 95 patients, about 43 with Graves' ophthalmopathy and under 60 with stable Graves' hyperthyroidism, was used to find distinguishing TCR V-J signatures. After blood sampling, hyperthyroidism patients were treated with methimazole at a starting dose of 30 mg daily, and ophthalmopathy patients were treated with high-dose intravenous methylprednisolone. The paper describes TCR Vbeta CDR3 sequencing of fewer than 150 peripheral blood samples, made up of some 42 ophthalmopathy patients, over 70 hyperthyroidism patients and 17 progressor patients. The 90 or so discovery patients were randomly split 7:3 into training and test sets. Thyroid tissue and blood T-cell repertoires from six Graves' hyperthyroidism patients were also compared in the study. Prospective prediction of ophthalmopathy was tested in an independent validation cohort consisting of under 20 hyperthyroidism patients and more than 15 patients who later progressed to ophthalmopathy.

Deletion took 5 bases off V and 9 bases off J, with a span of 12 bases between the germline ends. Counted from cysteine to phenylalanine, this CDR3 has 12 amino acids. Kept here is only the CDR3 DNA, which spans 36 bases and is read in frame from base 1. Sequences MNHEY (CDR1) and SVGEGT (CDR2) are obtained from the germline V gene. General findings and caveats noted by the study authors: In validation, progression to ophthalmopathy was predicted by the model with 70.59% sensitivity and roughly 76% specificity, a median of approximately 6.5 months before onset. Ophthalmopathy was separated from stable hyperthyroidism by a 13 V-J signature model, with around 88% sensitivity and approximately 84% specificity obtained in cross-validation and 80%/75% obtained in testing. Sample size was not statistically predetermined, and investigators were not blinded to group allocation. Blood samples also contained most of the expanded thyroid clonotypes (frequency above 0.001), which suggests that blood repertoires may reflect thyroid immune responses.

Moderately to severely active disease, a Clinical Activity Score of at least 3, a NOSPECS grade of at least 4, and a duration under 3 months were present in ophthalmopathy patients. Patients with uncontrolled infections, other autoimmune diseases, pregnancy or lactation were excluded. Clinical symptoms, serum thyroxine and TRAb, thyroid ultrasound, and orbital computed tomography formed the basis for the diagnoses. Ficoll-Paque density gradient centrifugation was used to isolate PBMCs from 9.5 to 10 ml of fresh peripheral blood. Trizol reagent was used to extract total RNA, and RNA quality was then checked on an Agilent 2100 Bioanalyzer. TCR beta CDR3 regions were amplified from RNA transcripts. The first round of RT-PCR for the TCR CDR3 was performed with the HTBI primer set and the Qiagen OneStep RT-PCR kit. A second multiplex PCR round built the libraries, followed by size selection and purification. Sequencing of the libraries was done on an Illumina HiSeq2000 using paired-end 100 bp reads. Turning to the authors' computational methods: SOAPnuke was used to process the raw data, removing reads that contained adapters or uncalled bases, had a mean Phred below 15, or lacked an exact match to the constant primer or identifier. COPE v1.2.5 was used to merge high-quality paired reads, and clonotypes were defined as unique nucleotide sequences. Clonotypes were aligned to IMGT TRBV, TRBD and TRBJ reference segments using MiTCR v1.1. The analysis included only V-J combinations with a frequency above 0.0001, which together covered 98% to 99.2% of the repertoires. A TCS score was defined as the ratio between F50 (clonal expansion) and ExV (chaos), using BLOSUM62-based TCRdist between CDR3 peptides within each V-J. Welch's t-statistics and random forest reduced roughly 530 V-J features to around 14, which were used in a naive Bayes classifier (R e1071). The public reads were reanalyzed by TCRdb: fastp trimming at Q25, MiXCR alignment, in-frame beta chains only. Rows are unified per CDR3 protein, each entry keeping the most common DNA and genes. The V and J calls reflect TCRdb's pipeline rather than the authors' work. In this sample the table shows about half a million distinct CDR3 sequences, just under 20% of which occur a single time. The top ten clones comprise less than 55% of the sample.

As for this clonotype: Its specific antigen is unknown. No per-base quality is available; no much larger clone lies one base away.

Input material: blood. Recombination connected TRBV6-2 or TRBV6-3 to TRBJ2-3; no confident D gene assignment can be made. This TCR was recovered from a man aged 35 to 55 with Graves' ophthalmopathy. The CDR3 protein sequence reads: CASSLRPGTQYF. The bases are TGTGCCAGCAGTCTTCGCCCTGGGACGCAGTATTTT.